This T cell receptor (beta chain) derives from a study of blood T cell repertoires in COVID-19. Study in general: Sites across the United States, Italy and Spain contributed samples from acute and convalescent COVID-19. The cDNA or gDNA used as material had been derived from T cells, B-cell-depleted T cells, or PBMCs.

Original data processing: Amplification from reference gene primers served as the basis for estimated nucleated cell counts. Profiled with immunoSEQ multiplex PCR; TCRdb holds only in-frame clones, not every one. V, J and clone size are taken as reported in that table, and D and trimming were inferred from the DNA itself. Among 200,000 or so clones, 80% were seen once, and the ten largest hold 4% to 5.5%. Trimming stripped 7 bases from V and 7 bases from J, with 17 bases between. The CDR3 consists of 13 residues. CDR1 SGDLS and CDR2 YYNGEE come from the germline V gene. The sample comprised peripheral blood. The sequence was obtained from a human donor in a cohort sampled during active COVID-19. V gene TRBV9 combines with J gene TRBJ1-2; weak D call: TRBD1 (5 bases). CDR3 region: CASQSRSGVGYTF. As DNA, the CDR3 is TGTGCCAGCCAGTCCCGGTCGGGGGTTGGCTACACCTTC.